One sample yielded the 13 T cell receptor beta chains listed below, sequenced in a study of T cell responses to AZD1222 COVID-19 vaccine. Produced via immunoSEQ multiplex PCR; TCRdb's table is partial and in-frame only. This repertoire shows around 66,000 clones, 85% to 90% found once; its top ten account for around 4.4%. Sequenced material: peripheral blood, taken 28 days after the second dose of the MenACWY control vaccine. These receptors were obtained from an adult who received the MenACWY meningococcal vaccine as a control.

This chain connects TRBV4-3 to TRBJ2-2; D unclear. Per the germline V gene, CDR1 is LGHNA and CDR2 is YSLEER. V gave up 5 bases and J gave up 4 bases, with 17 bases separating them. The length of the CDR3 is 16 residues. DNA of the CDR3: TGCGCCAGCAGCTCCGACCTAGGTGGCTCCACCGGGGAGCTGTTTTTT. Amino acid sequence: CASSSDLGGSTGELFF.

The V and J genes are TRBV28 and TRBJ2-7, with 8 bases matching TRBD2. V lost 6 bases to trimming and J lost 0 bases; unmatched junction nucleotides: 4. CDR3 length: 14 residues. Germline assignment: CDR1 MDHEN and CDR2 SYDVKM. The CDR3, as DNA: TGTGCCAGCAGGCCTAGCGGGCTCTCCTACGAGCAGTACTTC. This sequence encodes CASRPSGLSYEQYF. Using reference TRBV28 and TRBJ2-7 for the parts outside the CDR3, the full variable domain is DVKVTQSSRYLVKRTGEKVFLECVQDMDHENMFWYRQDPGLGLRLIYFSYDVKMKEKGDIPEGYSVSREKKERFSLILESASTNQTSMYLCASRPSGLSYEQYFGPGTRLTVT.

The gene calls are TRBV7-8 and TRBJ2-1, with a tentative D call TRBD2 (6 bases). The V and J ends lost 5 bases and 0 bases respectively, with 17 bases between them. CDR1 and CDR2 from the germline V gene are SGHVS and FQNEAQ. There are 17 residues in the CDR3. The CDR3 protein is CASSTGPGVSSYNEQFF. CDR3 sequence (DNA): TGTGCCAGCAGCACGGGACCGGGAGTAAGCTCCTACAATGAGCAGTTCTTC. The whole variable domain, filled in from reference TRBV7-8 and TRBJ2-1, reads GAGVSQSPRYKVAKRGQDVALRCDPISGHVSLFWYQQALGQGPEFLTYFQNEAQLDKSGLPSDRFFAERPEGSVSTLKIQRTQQEDSAVYLCASSTGPGVSSYNEQFFGPGTRLTVL.

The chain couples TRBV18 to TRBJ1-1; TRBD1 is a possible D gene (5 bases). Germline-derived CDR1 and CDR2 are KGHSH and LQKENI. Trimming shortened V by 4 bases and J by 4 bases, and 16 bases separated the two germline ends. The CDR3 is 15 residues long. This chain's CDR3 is CASSLEPGLGTEAFF. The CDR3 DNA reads TGTGCCAGCTCACTGGAGCCAGGGCTGGGCACTGAAGCTTTCTTT.

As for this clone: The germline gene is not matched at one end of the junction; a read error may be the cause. The CDR3 spells CASSLVRNSEAFF. The CDR3, as DNA: TGTGCCAGCAGCTTAGTTAGGAACTCTGAAGCTTTCTTT. This sequence joins TRBV11-2 and TRBJ1-1; unclear D gene. Looked up from germline, CDR1 is SGHAT and CDR2 is FQNNGV. This CDR3 has 13 residues.

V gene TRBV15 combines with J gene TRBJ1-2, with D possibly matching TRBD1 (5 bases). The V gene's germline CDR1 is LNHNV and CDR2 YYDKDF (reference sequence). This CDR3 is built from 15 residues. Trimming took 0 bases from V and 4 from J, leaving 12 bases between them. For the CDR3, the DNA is TGTGCCACCAGCAGAGATTCGGGACTTATCTATGGCTACACCTTC. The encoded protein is CATSRDSGLIYGYTF.

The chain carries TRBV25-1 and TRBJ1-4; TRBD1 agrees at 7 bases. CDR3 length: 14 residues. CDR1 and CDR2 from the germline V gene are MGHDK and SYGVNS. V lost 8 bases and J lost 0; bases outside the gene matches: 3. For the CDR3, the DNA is TGTGCCAGCGGGACAGTTACAACTAATGAAAAACTGTTTTTT. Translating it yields CASGTVTTNEKLFF.

The chain's CDR3 is CSGGDSGANVLTF. In DNA, the CDR3 is TGCAGCGGGGGGGACTCTGGGGCCAACGTCCTGACTTTC. This chain uses TRBV29-1 with TRBJ2-6, with D tentatively TRBD2 (6 bases). V lost 7 bases to trimming and J lost 0 bases, with 7 bases between them. The germline V gene encodes CDR1 SQVTM and CDR2 ANQGSEA. The CDR3 runs to 13 residues.

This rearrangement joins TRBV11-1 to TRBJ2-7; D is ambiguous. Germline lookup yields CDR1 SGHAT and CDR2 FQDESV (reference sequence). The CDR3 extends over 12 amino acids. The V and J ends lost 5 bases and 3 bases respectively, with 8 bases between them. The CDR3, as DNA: TGTGCCAGCAGCCCTCAAGGCTACGAGCAGTACTTC. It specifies CASSPQGYEQYF.

This chain's CDR3 is CASSEYPGTGVWNYGYTF. In DNA form, the CDR3 reads TGTGCCAGCAGCGAATACCCCGGGACAGGGGTATGGAACTATGGCTACACCTTC. The rearrangement links TRBV5-8 to TRBJ1-2, with 10 bases lining up with TRBD1. Germline CDR1 and CDR2: SGHTS and YDEGEE. CDR3 size: 18 residues. J was trimmed by 2 bases and V by 4 bases; bases with no gene match: 14.

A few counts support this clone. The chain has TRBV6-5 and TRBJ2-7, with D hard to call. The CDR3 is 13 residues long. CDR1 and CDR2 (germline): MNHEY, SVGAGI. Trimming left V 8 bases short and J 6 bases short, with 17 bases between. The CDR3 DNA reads TGTGCCAGCTCCTCCGGCCCCTGGGGCGAGCAGTACTTC. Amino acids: CASSSGPWGEQYF.

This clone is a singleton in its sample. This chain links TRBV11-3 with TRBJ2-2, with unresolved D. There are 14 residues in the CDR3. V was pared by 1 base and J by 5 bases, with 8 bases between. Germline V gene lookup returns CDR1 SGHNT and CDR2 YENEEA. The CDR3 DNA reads TGTGCCAGCAGCTTAGGGGCTAGAACCGGGGAGCTGTTTTTT. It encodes CASSLGARTGELFF.

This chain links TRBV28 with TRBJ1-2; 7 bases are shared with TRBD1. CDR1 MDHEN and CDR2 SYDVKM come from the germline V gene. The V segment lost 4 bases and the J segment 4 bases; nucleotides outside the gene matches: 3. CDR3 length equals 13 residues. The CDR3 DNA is TGTGCCAGCAGTTCCGGGACAGTCTATGGCTACACCTTC. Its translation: CASSSGTVYGYTF.